This T cell receptor beta chain was captured in a study of CD4 and CD8 cells across lung adenocarcinoma regions. TCRdb redid the calling of the PCR reads with MiXCR, one entry per CDR3 protein. The sample consists of around 15,000 distinct CDR3 sequences, under 70% of them appearing once. The patients had localized lung adenocarcinoma, a non-small cell subtype. The CDR3 runs 16 residues. Germline CDR1 and CDR2: MNHNS and SASEGT. The V end was cut by 5 bases, the J end by 4 bases, with 17 bases between. The source material was CD8+ T cells from the center of a lung tumor. The rearrangement links TRBV6-1 to TRBJ2-2, with D possibly matching TRBD1 (5 bases). The TCR sequence derives from a female donor with lung adenocarcinoma. The CD4 and CD8 labels of this study may be unreliable. CDR3 DNA sequence: TGTGCCAGCAGTCAACGAGCCGGACACCTCACCGGGGAGCTGTTTTTT. Translating it yields CASSQRAGHLTGELFF.